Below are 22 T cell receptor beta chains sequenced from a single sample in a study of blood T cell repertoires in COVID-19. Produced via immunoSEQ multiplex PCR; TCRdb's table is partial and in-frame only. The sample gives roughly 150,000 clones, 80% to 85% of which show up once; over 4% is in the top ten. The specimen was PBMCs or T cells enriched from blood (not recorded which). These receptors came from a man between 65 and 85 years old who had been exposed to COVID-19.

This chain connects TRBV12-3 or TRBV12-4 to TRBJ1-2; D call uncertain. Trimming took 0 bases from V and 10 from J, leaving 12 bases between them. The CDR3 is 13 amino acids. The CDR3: CASSLALSDDYTF. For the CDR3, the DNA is TGTGCCAGCAGTTTAGCCCTCAGTGATGACTACACCTTC.

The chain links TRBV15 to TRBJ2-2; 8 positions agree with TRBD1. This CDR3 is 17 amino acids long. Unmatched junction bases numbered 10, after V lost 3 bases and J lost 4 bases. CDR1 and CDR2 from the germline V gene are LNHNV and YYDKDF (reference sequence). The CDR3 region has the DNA TGTGCCACCAGCAGTCCCCCCGACAGGGGCCTCACCGGGGAGCTGTTTTTT. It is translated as CATSSPPDRGLTGELFF.

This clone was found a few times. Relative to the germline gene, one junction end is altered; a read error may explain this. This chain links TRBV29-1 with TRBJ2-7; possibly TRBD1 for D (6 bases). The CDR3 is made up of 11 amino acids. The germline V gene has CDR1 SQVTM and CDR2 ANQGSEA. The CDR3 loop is CSVAYQGTTDF. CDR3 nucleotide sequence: TGCAGCGTTGCATACCAGGGGACCACAGACTTC.

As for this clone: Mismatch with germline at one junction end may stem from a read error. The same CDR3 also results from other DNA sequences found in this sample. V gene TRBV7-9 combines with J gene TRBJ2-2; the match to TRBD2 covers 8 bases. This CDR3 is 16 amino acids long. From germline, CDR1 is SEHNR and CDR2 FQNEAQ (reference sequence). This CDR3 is CASSGASGLNTGELFF. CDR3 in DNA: TGTGCTAGCAGCGGGGCTAGCGGGCTGAACACCGGGGAGCTGTTTTTT.

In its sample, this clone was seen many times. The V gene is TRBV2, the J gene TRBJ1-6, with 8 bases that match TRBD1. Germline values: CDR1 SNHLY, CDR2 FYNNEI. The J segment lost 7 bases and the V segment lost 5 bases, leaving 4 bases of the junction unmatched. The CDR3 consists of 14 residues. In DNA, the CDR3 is TGTGCCAGCAGTAATGGACAGGGAAATTCACCCCTCCACTTT. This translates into CASSNGQGNSPLHF.

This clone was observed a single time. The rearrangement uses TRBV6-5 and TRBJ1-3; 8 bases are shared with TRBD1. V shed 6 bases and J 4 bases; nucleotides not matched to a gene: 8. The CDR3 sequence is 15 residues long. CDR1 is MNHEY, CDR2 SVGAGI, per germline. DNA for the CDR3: TGTGCCAGCAGAACGGACAGGGCAGGAGGAAACACCATATATTTT. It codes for CASRTDRAGGNTIYF.

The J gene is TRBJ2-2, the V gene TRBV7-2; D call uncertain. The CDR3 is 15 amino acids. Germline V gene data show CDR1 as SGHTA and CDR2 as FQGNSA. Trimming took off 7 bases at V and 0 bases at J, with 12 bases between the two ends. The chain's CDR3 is CASKLRQTNTGELFF. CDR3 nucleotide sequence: TGTGCCAGCAAATTGAGGCAGACGAACACCGGGGAGCTGTTTTTT.

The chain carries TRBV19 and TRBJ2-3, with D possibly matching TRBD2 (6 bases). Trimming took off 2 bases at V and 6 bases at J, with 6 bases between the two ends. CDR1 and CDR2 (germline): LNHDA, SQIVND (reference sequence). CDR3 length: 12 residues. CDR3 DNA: TGTGCCAGTAGTATAAGCGGGGATACGCAGTATTTT. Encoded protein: CASSISGDTQYF. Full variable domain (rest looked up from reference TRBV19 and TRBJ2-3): DGGITQSPKYLFRKEGQNVTLSCEQNLNHDAMYWYRQDPGQGLRLIYYSQIVNDFQKGDIAEGYSVSREKKESFPLTVTSAQKNPTAFYLCASSISGDTQYFGPGTRLTVL.

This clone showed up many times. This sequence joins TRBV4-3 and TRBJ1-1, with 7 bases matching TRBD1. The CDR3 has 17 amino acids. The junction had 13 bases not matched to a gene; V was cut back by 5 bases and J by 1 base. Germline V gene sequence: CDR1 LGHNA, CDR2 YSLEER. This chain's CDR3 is CASSLEDYRGQNTEAFF. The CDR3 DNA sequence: TGCGCCAGCAGCTTAGAGGATTACAGGGGACAGAACACTGAAGCTTTCTTT.

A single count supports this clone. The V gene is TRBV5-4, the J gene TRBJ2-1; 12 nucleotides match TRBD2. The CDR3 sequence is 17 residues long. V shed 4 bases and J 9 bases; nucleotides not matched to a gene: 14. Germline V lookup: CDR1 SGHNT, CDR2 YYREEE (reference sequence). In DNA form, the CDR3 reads TGTGCCAGCAGCCCACCCGGGGTTCTAGCGGGGGGGAGTGAGCAGTTCTTC. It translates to CASSPPGVLAGGSEQFF. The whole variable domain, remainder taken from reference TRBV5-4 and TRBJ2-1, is ETGVTQSPTHLIKTRGQQVTLRCSSQSGHNTVSWYQQALGQGPQFIFQYYREEENGRGNFPPRFSGLQFPNYSSELNVNALELDDSALYLCASSPPGVLAGGSEQFFGPGTRLTVL.

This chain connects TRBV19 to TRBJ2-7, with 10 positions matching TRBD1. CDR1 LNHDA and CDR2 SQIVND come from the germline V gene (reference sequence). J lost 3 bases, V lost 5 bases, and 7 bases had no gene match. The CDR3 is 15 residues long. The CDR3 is CASSPGQGSFYEQYF. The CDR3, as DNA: TGTGCCAGTAGTCCGGGACAGGGGTCGTTCTACGAGCAGTACTTC.

CDR3 in DNA: TGTGCCAGCAGCCGAGGGGGGGATGGCTACACCTTC. It specifies CASSRGGDGYTF. The chain carries TRBV9 and TRBJ1-2; TRBD1 might be the D (6 bases). CDR1 is SGDLS and CDR2 is YYNGEE in the germline V gene. CDR3 length: 12 amino acids. V dropped 4 bases and J dropped 6 bases, with 10 bases sitting between them.

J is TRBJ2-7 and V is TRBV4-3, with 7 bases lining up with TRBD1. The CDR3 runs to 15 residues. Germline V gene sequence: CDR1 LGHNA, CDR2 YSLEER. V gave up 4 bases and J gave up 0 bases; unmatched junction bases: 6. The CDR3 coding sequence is TGCGCCAGCAGCCGAGTCCGGGACAGCTCCTACGAGCAGTACTTC. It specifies CASSRVRDSSYEQYF.

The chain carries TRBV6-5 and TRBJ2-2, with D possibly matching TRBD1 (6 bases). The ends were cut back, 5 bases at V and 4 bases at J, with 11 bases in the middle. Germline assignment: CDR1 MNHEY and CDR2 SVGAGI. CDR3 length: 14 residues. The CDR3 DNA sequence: TGTGCCAGCAGTCAACAGGGTATCACCGGGGAGCTGTTTTTT. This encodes CASSQQGITGELFF.

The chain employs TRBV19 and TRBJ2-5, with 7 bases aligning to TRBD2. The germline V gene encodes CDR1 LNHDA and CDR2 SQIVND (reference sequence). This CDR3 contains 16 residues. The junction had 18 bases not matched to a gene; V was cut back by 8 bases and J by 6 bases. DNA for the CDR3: TGTGCCAGTGCCCCTCTCCAGCGGGGCCTACAACAGACCCAGTACTTC. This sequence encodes CASAPLQRGLQQTQYF.

CDR3 in DNA: TGTGCCAGCAGTCAGGGACAAAACCTTTACAATGAGCAGTTCTTC. Its protein product is CASSQGQNLYNEQFF. The chain is built from TRBV6-2 or TRBV6-3 and TRBJ2-1; a possible D gene is TRBD1 (6 bases). The germline V gene has CDR1 MNHEY and CDR2 SVGEGT. Trimming removed 5 bases at V and 4 bases at J, with 15 bases between. The CDR3 is made up of 15 amino acids.

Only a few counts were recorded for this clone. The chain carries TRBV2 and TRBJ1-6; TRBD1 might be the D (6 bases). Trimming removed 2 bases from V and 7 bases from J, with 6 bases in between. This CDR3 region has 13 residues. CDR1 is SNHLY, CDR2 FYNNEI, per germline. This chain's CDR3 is CASSERGNSPLHF. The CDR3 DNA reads TGTGCCAGCAGTGAAAGGGGGAATTCACCCCTCCACTTT.

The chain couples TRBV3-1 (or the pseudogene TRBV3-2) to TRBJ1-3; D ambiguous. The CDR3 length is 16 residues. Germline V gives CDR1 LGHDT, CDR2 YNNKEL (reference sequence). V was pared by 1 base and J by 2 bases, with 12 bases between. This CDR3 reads CASSQVGGYTGNTIYF. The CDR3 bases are TGTGCCAGCAGCCAAGTGGGCGGGTATACTGGAAACACCATATATTTT.

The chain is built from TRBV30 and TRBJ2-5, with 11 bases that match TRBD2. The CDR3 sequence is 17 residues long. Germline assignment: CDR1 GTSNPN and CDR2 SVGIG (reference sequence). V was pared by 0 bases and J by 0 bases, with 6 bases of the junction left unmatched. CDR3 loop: CAWSVGVAGGYQETQYF. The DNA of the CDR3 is TGTGCCTGGAGTGTAGGGGTAGCGGGGGGGTACCAAGAGACCCAGTACTTC.

The CDR3 nucleotides are TGTGCCAGCAGTACCGGACTAGCGGGGGCAACAGATACGCAGTATTTT. As protein: CASSTGLAGATDTQYF. This rearrangement joins TRBV6-2 or TRBV6-3 to TRBJ2-3; 13 bases match TRBD2. CDR1 is MNHEY, CDR2 SVGEGT, per germline. This CDR3 comprises 16 residues. The trim removed 5 bases at V and 3 bases at J, leaving 5 bases unmatched.

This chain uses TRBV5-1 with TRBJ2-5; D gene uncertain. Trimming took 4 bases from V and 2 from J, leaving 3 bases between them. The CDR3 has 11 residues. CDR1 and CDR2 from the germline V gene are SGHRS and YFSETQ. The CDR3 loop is CASSAQETQYF. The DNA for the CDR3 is TGCGCCAGCAGCGCGCAAGAGACCCAGTACTTC.

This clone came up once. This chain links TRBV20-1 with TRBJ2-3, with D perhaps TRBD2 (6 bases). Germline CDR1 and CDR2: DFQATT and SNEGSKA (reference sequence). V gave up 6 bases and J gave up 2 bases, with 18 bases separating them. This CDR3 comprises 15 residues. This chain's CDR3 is CSASVGAGPTDTQYF. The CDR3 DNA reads TGCAGTGCCAGTGTCGGGGCGGGACCCACAGATACGCAGTATTTT.